The text below deals with one TCR beta chain. The antigen is not known. The Oncomine TCR Beta short-read assay was applied to DNA of cultured CD4+ T cells. DNA came from CD4+ T cells after culture. From the PCR reads, TCRdb called clonotypes with MiXCR, one entry per CDR3 protein. The data contain 9,000 to 15,000 distinct CDR3 sequences, approximately 60% of them seen just once; the ten biggest clones take up about 12%. This CDR3 region has 14 residues. Germline V gives CDR1 LGHDT, CDR2 YNNKEL (reference sequence). Trimming shortened V by 1 base and J by 6 bases, and 11 bases separated the two germline ends. The record originates from a study of vaccination and CD4 T cells after COVID-19. At the level of the study: Comprising six males and four females, the convalescent participants counted two Hispanic individuals among them. The stimulus for the cells was overlapping spike peptides derived from SARS-CoV-2, HCoV-NL63, HCoV-OC43 and HCoV-229E. As control conditions, cultures were given either a CEFX pool serving as positive control, an HIV-1 Nef pool, or no peptide at all.

Sample treatment: approximately nine-day PBMC culture with coronavirus spike peptide pools or control peptides (ViraFEST assay). The chain carries TRBV3-1 and TRBJ2-3; D is unclear. The source material was CD4+ T cells from blood, cultured in vitro. This TCR derives from a human donor who had recovered from COVID-19. CDR3 sequence reads: CASSQVVDRDTQYF. In DNA form, the CDR3 reads TGTGCCAGCAGCCAAGTTGTGGACCGGGATACGCAGTATTTT.